This T cell receptor beta chain is from a study of neurological immune-mediated disorders. Details on this clonotype: Mismatch with germline at one junction end may stem from a read error.

5'RACE employing 10-nucleotide random UMIs yielded the cDNA. Every sequencing run gave over 180 million TCR-beta sequences, taken from 15-18 subjects. TCRdb reprocessed the 5' RACE reads via MiXCR and lists one record per CDR3 protein. The sample has about 59,000 distinct CDR3 sequences, 12% seen once. The CDR3 runs 14 residues. Germline V gene sequence: CDR1 SGHTA, CDR2 FQGNSA. This chain connects TRBV7-2 to TRBJ2-2; possibly TRBD2 for D (5 bases). What was sequenced was PBMCs. The source of this sequence is a woman aged 55-69 years with HTLV-1-associated myelopathy (HAM/TSP). The CDR3 is CASSFVSYVGEMFF. The CDR3 DNA is TGTGCCAGCAGCTTCGTGTCATATGTCGGGGAGATGTTTTTT.